The subject of this entry is one T cell receptor beta chain. This sample is drawn from a study of blood T cell repertoires in COVID-19. Study-level information: Nucleic acid was either cDNA or gDNA, and it came from T cells, B-cell-depleted T cells, or PBMCs.

This CDR3 contains 17 residues. The V segment lost 6 bases and the J segment 1 base; nucleotides outside the gene matches: 11. Germline V gene sequence: CDR1 WNHNN, CDR2 SYGVQD (reference sequence). The method was immunoSEQ multiplex PCR; TCRdb's version includes in-frame clones alone and lacks a portion of them. The table has tens of thousands of clones, around 86% seen once. The source is a man aged 50 to 59 with active COVID-19. Sample: peripheral blood. This chain joins TRBV10-1 and TRBJ1-2; 10 nucleotides align to TRBD1. DNA for the CDR3: TGCGCCAGCAGGAGAGGGGGACAGGGGACTATTAACTATGGCTACACCTTC. Its translation is CASRRGGQGTINYGYTF.